This T cell receptor (beta chain) was sequenced during a study of breast tumors, draining lymph nodes, adjacent tissues. MiXCR, run by TCRdb on the multiplex PCR reads, gives a single entry per CDR3 protein. Of some 120,000 distinct CDR3 sequences in the sample, around 21% are singletons; the top ten hold roughly 2.2%. The CDR3 runs to 15 residues. CDR1 MNHNS and CDR2 SASEGT come from the germline V gene. The V and J ends lost 10 bases and 8 bases respectively, with 25 bases between them. Axillary draining lymph nodes of breast cancer patients supplied the node samples. Notes on this clonotype: A much larger clonotype is one base distant, so this may be a read error.

Source material: axillary lymph node tissue. The chain has TRBV6-1 and TRBJ2-3, with D possibly called TRBD1 or TRBD2 (7 bases each). The sequence derives from a female donor with breast cancer. Some clones in this sample may be carry-over from other donors' samples. The CDR3 spells CAINPGGGQGGTQYF. In nucleotides, the CDR3 is TGTGCCATCAACCCGGGAGGAGGGCAGGGGGGTACGCAGTATTTT.